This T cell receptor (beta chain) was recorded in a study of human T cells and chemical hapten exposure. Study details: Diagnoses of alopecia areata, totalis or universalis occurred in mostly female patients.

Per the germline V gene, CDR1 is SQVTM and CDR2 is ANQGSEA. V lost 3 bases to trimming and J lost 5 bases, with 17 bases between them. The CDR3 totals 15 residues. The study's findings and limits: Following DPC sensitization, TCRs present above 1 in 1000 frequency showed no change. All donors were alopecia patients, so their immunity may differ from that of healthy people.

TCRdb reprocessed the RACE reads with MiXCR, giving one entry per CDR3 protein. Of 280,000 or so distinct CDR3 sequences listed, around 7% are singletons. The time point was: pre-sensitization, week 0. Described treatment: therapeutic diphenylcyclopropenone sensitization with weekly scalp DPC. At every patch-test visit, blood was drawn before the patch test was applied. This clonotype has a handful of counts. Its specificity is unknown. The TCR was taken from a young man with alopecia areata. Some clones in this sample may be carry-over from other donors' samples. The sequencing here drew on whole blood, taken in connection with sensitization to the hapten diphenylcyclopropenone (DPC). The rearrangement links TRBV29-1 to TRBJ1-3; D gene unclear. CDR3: CSVELRSTPRNTIYF. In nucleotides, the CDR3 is TGCAGCGTTGAGCTCCGATCCACCCCGAGAAACACCATATATTTT.